These T cell receptor beta chains were read from a single sample in a study of Ad26.COV2.S vaccination and SARS-CoV-2 variants. The method was immunoSEQ multiplex PCR; TCRdb's version includes in-frame clones alone and lacks a portion of them. The table includes about half a million clones, 80% to 90% detected once. The specimen comprised peripheral blood, sampled in a trial of Ad26.COV2.S vaccine versus placebo. All receptors come from a person between 18 and 65 years old who received the Ad26.COV2.S COVID-19 vaccine or a placebo. The CDR3 runs from the conserved cysteine through the conserved F or W. Each record gives: clone size, D gene, J gene, V gene, CDR3 DNA, CDR3 protein. D genes are given only for firm matches. Only some rows state a clone size, as once, few, many or a class for expanded clones.

size: NA; D: TRBD1; J: TRBJ1-4; V: TRBV28; DNA: TGTGCCAGCAGTTTCTGGGGGACAGGGGGAAGGGAAAAACTGTTTTTT; CDR3: CASSFWGTGGREKLFF
size: NA; D: NA; J: TRBJ1-1; V: TRBV29-1; DNA: TGCAGCGCTCGGACCGGGAACACTGAAGCTTTCTTT; CDR3: CSARTGNTEAFF
size: NA; D: TRBD1; J: TRBJ1-2; V: TRBV18; DNA: TGTGCCAGCTCACCTGCTGGGACAGAAAGAGGCTACACCTTC; CDR3: CASSPAGTERGYTF
size: NA; D: NA; J: TRBJ2-5; V: TRBV6-5; DNA: TGTGCCAGCAGTTACTGGGTAGACGGGCAAGAGACCCAGTACTTC; CDR3: CASSYWVDGQETQYF
size: NA; D: TRBD1; J: TRBJ1-2; V: TRBV5-1; DNA: TGCGCCAGCACCCTACAGGGGGACTATGGCTACACCTTC; CDR3: CASTLQGDYGYTF
size: once; D: NA; J: TRBJ2-7; V: TRBV6-5; DNA: TGTGCCAGCAGTTGGGGGAGCACCGTAACCTACGAGCAGTACTTC; CDR3: CASSWGSTVTYEQYF
size: NA; D: NA; J: TRBJ2-7; V: TRBV11-2; DNA: TGTGCCAGCAGCCTTACCGGGAATTACTACGAGCAGTACTTC; CDR3: CASSLTGNYYEQYF
size: NA; D: TRBD1; J: TRBJ2-3; V: TRBV7-2; DNA: TGTGCCAGCAGCTTAGGGACAGGGGCCTCTTCCCAAGGGACGCAGTATTTT; CDR3: CASSLGTGASSQGTQYF
size: NA; D: TRBD1; J: TRBJ1-2; V: TRBV27; DNA: TGTGCCAGCAGTTTGGGGACAGGTGGGGCGGATGGCTACACCTTC; CDR3: CASSLGTGGADGYTF
size: NA; D: TRBD1; J: TRBJ2-3; V: TRBV5-1; DNA: TGCGCCAGCAGCACCCGGACAGGGGGTTTAGGAAATACGCAGTATTTT; CDR3: CASSTRTGGLGNTQYF
size: NA; D: NA; J: TRBJ1-2; V: TRBV18; DNA: TGTGCCAGCTCACCCTCCTTCGTGGGGGCCTATGGCTACACCTTC; CDR3: CASSPSFVGAYGYTF
size: NA; D: NA; J: TRBJ2-7; V: TRBV14; DNA: TGTGCCAGCAGCCAAGGCCCCTACGAGCAGTACTTC; CDR3: CASSQGPYEQYF
size: NA; D: TRBD1; J: TRBJ2-1; V: TRBV24-1; DNA: TGTGCCACCAGTGATCGGGACAGGCAGTTCTTC; CDR3: CATSDRDRQFF
size: once; D: TRBD1; J: TRBJ2-1; V: TRBV14; DNA: TGTGCCAGCAGCCCCGGACAGGTGATGTTCTACAATGAGCAGTTCTTC; CDR3: CASSPGQVMFYNEQFF
size: NA; D: TRBD1; J: TRBJ2-7; V: TRBV6-5; DNA: TGTGCCAGCAGTTACTCCGGACAGGGGGCGCGTTACGAGCAGTACTTC; CDR3: CASSYSGQGARYEQYF
size: NA; D: NA; J: TRBJ2-2; V: TRBV12-3/TRBV12-4; DNA: TGTGCCAGCAGTTTGACGGGGACCGGGGAGCTGTTTTTT; CDR3: CASSLTGTGELFF
size: NA; D: NA; J: TRBJ2-5; V: TRBV29-1; DNA: TGCAGCGTTGTGTCGCGGGGCCTCGGGCTAGAGACCCAGTACTTC; CDR3: CSVVSRGLGLETQYF
size: NA; D: TRBD2; J: TRBJ2-1; V: TRBV10-1; DNA: TGCGCCAGCTGTGACGACCCCGGGACTAGCGGGAGGGGCCATGAGCAGTTCTTC; CDR3: CASCDDPGTSGRGHEQFF
size: NA; D: TRBD2; J: TRBJ2-3; V: TRBV29-1; DNA: TGCAGCACGAGCGGGGGGGCGAAAGATACGCAGTATTTT; CDR3: CSTSGGAKDTQYF
size: NA; D: NA; J: TRBJ2-1; V: TRBV19; DNA: TGTGCCAGTAGTCTTTTCAATGAGCAGTTCTTC; CDR3: CASSLFNEQFF
size: NA; D: TRBD1; J: TRBJ1-5; V: TRBV2; DNA: TGTGCCAGCAGTGGGGACAGGACCCGGAATCAGCCCCAGCATTTT; CDR3: CASSGDRTRNQPQHF
size: NA; D: NA; J: TRBJ2-7; V: TRBV7-6; DNA: TGTGCCAGCAGCCCGAGTGGGGCGCCTAGCTCCTACGAGCAGTACTTC; CDR3: CASSPSGAPSSYEQYF
size: NA; D: NA; J: TRBJ1-5; V: TRBV15; DNA: TGTGCCACCAGCATGATAAGGGCCGGCAATCAGCCCCAGCATTTT; CDR3: CATSMIRAGNQPQHF
size: few; D: TRBD1; J: TRBJ2-1; V: TRBV5-4; DNA: TGTGCCAGCAGCTTAAAGACAGGGGGGTTCTACAATGAGCAGTTCTTC; CDR3: CASSLKTGGFYNEQFF
size: NA; D: NA; J: TRBJ1-4; V: TRBV6-5; DNA: TGTGCCAGCAGTCCCCAGGGGAGGGGTAATGAAAAACTGTTTTTT; CDR3: CASSPQGRGNEKLFF
size: NA; D: NA; J: TRBJ1-1; V: TRBV6-1; DNA: TGTGCCAGCAGTGAAGTCGGGGGGGCTTCTTATGAAGCTTTCTTT; CDR3: CASSEVGGASYEAFF
size: NA; D: NA; J: TRBJ1-4; V: TRBV28; DNA: TGTGCCAGCTACCCCGGGTCGATCGATAATGAAAAACTGTTTTTT; CDR3: CASYPGSIDNEKLFF
size: NA; D: NA; J: TRBJ2-3; V: TRBV9; DNA: TGTGCCAGCAGCTTTCGACAGGCAGATACGCAGTATTTT; CDR3: CASSFRQADTQYF
size: NA; D: NA; J: TRBJ2-3; V: TRBV19; DNA: TGTGCCAGTAGTATGGAGGGCCGGGGCGATACGCAGTATTTT; CDR3: CASSMEGRGDTQYF
size: NA; D: TRBD1; J: TRBJ2-1; V: TRBV2; DNA: TGTGCCAGCAGTGGGGGACAGGGGCTGGTTGGCGCTGAGCAGTTCTTC; CDR3: CASSGGQGLVGAEQFF
size: NA; D: NA; J: TRBJ1-5; V: TRBV30; DNA: TGTGCCTGGAGCGGTTATAGCAATCAGCCCCAGCATTTT; CDR3: CAWSGYSNQPQHF
size: few; D: TRBD1; J: TRBJ1-3; V: TRBV30; DNA: TGTGCCTGGAGTCCCGACAGGGTGTACGGAAACACCATATATTTT; CDR3: CAWSPDRVYGNTIYF
size: NA; D: NA; J: TRBJ2-7; V: TRBV7-9; DNA: TGTGCCAGCAGCTTAGCTCCAGGGGACGCAGGCAACTACGAGCAGTACTTC; CDR3: CASSLAPGDAGNYEQYF
size: few; D: NA; J: TRBJ2-3; V: TRBV27; DNA: TGTGCCAGCAGCCCCCGGTGGGGGAGAATCACAGATACGCAGTATTTT; CDR3: CASSPRWGRITDTQYF
size: NA; D: NA; J: TRBJ2-2; V: TRBV7-8; DNA: TGTGCCAGCATCCTGGGGCTGAACACCGGGGAGCTGTTTTTT; CDR3: CASILGLNTGELFF
size: once; D: TRBD2; J: TRBJ2-3; V: TRBV7-9; DNA: TGTGCCAGCAGAACCAGACTAGCGGGAGGGGCAGATACGCAGTATTTT; CDR3: CASRTRLAGGADTQYF
size: NA; D: TRBD1; J: TRBJ1-2; V: TRBV7-3; DNA: TGTGCCAGCAGTAAAACACCCGGGACAGGGGCTGAAGGCTACACCTTC; CDR3: CASSKTPGTGAEGYTF
size: NA; D: TRBD1; J: TRBJ2-5; V: TRBV18; DNA: TGTGCCAGCTCACCCCACATCGGGACAGGGGGAGTCGAGACCCAGTACTTC; CDR3: CASSPHIGTGGVETQYF
size: NA; D: TRBD2; J: TRBJ2-7; V: TRBV27; DNA: TGTGCCAGCAGTTCGCCGGGGACTAGCGGGTCCTACGAGCAGTACTTC; CDR3: CASSSPGTSGSYEQYF
size: NA; D: NA; J: TRBJ1-1; V: TRBV7-9; DNA: TGTGCCAGCGCGAGGCAGATGAACACTGAAGCTTTCTTT; CDR3: CASARQMNTEAFF
size: NA; D: TRBD1; J: TRBJ2-1; V: TRBV20-1; DNA: TGCAGTGCTGGTGGGCCGACAGGGGTCGGGTCCTACAATGAGCAGTTCTTC; CDR3: CSAGGPTGVGSYNEQFF
size: NA; D: TRBD1; J: TRBJ1-6; V: TRBV30; DNA: TGTGCCTGGAGTCGCAGGGGGACAGGGGTCTATAATTCACCCCTCCACTTT; CDR3: CAWSRRGTGVYNSPLHF
size: NA; D: NA; J: TRBJ2-5; V: TRBV7-2; DNA: TGTGCCAGCAGCTTAGGGGTAGGGGAGACCCAGTACTTC; CDR3: CASSLGVGETQYF
size: NA; D: NA; J: TRBJ1-2; V: TRBV2; DNA: TGTGCCAGCAAGGTCGGCGTCTATGGCTACACCTTC; CDR3: CASKVGVYGYTF
size: NA; D: TRBD1; J: TRBJ1-1; V: TRBV7-6; DNA: TGTGCCAGCAGCGAACAGGGGGCAACTGAAGCTTTCTTT; CDR3: CASSEQGATEAFF
size: few; D: TRBD1; J: TRBJ1-5; V: TRBV2; DNA: TGTGCCAGCAGGGGTGGGAGGACAGGATTTCATAGCAATCAGCCCCAGCATTTT; CDR3: CASRGGRTGFHSNQPQHF